These 23 T cell receptor beta chains were sequenced from one sample in a study of cytomegalovirus exposure and HLA in healthy donors. Vbeta (60) and Jbeta (13) primers were used in the PCR. Only in-frame clones appear in the TCRdb table, and some are missing; sequencing was by immunoSEQ multiplex PCR. The sample yields some 200,000 clones, under 90% seen once. The sample taken for sequencing was PBMCs. These receptors were taken from a boy aged 2 to 10 in good health and CMV-seronegative.

The V and J genes are TRBV7-2 and TRBJ1-1; no reliable D call. The CDR3 length is 14 residues. The germline V gene encodes CDR1 SGHTA and CDR2 FQGNSA. Trimming took off 5 bases at V and 5 bases at J, with 15 bases between the two ends. The CDR3 loop is CASSLREYGTEAFF. CDR3 in DNA: TGTGCCAGCAGCCTTAGGGAGTACGGGACTGAAGCTTTCTTT.

In its sample, this clone was seen a few times. V and J are TRBV6-4 and TRBJ1-5, with D hard to call. The CDR3 has 11 residues. The V and J ends lost 6 bases and 4 bases respectively, with 4 bases between them. Germline V gene lookup returns CDR1 MRHNA and CDR2 SNTAGT. CDR3 in DNA: TGTGCCAGCAGCATGAATCAGCCCCAGCATTTT. Translating gives CASSMNQPQHF.

The rearrangement uses TRBV6-5 and TRBJ1-6, with TRBD1 matching over 8 bases. This CDR3 comprises 14 residues. Trimming at V came to 6 bases and at J to 4 bases, leaving 2 bases not matched to a gene. The V gene's germline CDR1 is MNHEY and CDR2 SVGAGI. Here the CDR3 reads CASRQGAYNSPLHF. The CDR3 bases are TGTGCCAGCAGGCAGGGGGCGTATAATTCACCCCTCCACTTT.

The chain couples TRBV7-3 to TRBJ2-6; D is possibly TRBD2 (6 bases). This CDR3 contains 15 residues. Germline CDR1 and CDR2: SGHTA and FQGTGA. The germline V and J ends were trimmed by 2 bases and 2 bases, with 7 bases remaining between them. The CDR3 DNA follows: TGTGCCAGCAGCTTAGGGGGGACTGGGGCCAACGTCCTGACTTTC. Its protein product is CASSLGGTGANVLTF. Together with reference TRBV7-3 and TRBJ2-6, the CDR3 gives the full variable domain: GAGVSQTPSNKVTEKGKYVELRCDPISGHTALYWYRQSLGQGPEFLIYFQGTGAADDSGLPNDRFFAVRPEGSVSTLKIQRTERGDSAVYLCASSLGGTGANVLTFGAGSRLTVL.

The chain combines TRBV4-3 with TRBJ2-1, with 7 bases identical to TRBD2. The CDR3 is 13 residues long. J was trimmed by 10 bases and V by 4 bases; bases with no gene match: 7. Germline values: CDR1 LGHNA, CDR2 YSLEER. CDR3 nucleotides: TGCGCCAGCAGCCCCCAGGGAGGGGAAGAGCAGTTCTTC. It is translated as CASSPQGGEEQFF.

The V gene is TRBV27, the J gene TRBJ1-1, with 11 bases fitting TRBD1. V was pared by 6 bases and J by 4 bases, with 10 bases of the junction left unmatched. CDR1 is MNHEY, CDR2 SMNVEV, per germline (reference sequence). The CDR3 length is 16 residues. CDR3 bases: TGTGCCAGCAGACCATACGGACAGGGGGCGGCCACTGAAGCTTTCTTT. The encoded protein is CASRPYGQGAATEAFF.

This chain links TRBV18 with TRBJ2-1, with D unclear. The CDR3 is 12 amino acids. Germline V CDR1 and CDR2: KGHSH, LQKENI. Trimming cost V 4 bases and J 9 bases, with 10 bases left between them. DNA of the CDR3: TGTGCCAGCTCACGAGAATACGCTGAGCAGTTCTTC. Encoded protein: CASSREYAEQFF.

The CDR3 region is CASSIAGSSYNEQFF. In DNA form, the CDR3 reads TGTGCCAGTAGTATCGCGGGGAGCTCCTACAATGAGCAGTTCTTC. The rearrangement uses TRBV19 and TRBJ2-1, with a tentative D call TRBD2 (6 bases). Looked up from germline, CDR1 is LNHDA and CDR2 is SQIVND (reference sequence). The CDR3 is made up of 15 amino acids. Trimming stripped 3 bases from V and 0 bases from J, with 9 bases between.

Only a few counts were recorded for this clone. V and J are TRBV7-9 and TRBJ1-4, with TRBD1 matching 9 bases. V was clipped by 5 bases and J by 6 bases; unmatched bases: 7. Germline-derived CDR1 and CDR2 are SEHNR and FQNEAQ (reference sequence). The CDR3 length is 15 residues. The CDR3 nucleotides are TGTGCCAGCAGCCCTAACAGGGGGCGCGATGAAAAACTGTTTTTT. Translating gives CASSPNRGRDEKLFF.

The chain employs TRBV9 and TRBJ2-2, with D possibly being TRBD2 (6 bases). Trimming shortened V by 0 bases and J by 8 bases, and 11 bases separated the two germline ends. The germline V gene has CDR1 SGDLS and CDR2 YYNGEE. The CDR3 loop spans 14 amino acids. The CDR3 DNA sequence: TGTGCCAGCAGCGTAGGCTCCCTAGCGGGGGAGCTGTTTTTT. It specifies CASSVGSLAGELFF.

This chain connects TRBV9 to TRBJ1-1; no definite D call. V was shortened by 4 bases and J by 3 bases, with 10 bases between the two germline ends. Germline CDR1 is SGDLS and CDR2 is YYNGEE. The CDR3 extends over 13 amino acids. The CDR3 DNA is TGTGCCAGCAGCTCCGGTACGGACACTGAAGCTTTCTTT. Amino acids: CASSSGTDTEAFF.

CDR3 loop: CASSVRQDTEAFF. CDR3 coding DNA: TGTGCCAGCAGTGTACGACAGGACACTGAAGCTTTCTTT. The genes are TRBV6-4 and TRBJ1-1; tentatively, D is TRBD1 (6 bases). With 4 bases removed from V and 3 bases from J, the gap between germline ends came to 9 bases. This CDR3 is built from 13 residues. Germline V lookup: CDR1 MRHNA, CDR2 SNTAGT.

The chain employs TRBV7-8 and TRBJ1-2; unclear D gene. Trimming took 3 bases from V and 2 from J, leaving 10 bases between them. This CDR3 spans 14 amino acids. Per the germline V gene, CDR1 is SGHVS and CDR2 is FQNEAQ. The CDR3 DNA reads TGTGCCAGCAGCTTTCTGACATCGAACTATGGCTACACCTTC. Protein: CASSFLTSNYGYTF. Full variable domain (rest looked up from reference TRBV7-8 and TRBJ1-2): GAGVSQSPRYKVAKRGQDVALRCDPISGHVSLFWYQQALGQGPEFLTYFQNEAQLDKSGLPSDRFFAERPEGSVSTLKIQRTQQEDSAVYLCASSFLTSNYGYTFGSGTRLTVV.

The rearrangement joins TRBV4-3 to TRBJ1-5; TRBD1 matches 9 bases. Germline-derived CDR1 and CDR2 are LGHNA and YSLEER. CDR3 length: 15 residues. V lost 0 bases to trimming and J lost 5 bases; unmatched junction nucleotides: 2. The CDR3 bases are TGCGCCAGCAGCCAAGATAGGGACAGGGATCAGCCCCAGCATTTT. As protein: CASSQDRDRDQPQHF.

This chain links TRBV5-4 with TRBJ2-3, with D hard to call. This CDR3 is 13 amino acids long. V was cut by 3 bases and J by 0 bases, with 5 bases left in between. Germline CDR1 reads SGHNT; CDR2 reads YYREEE (reference sequence). CDR3 bases: TGTGCCAGCAGCTACGGGAGCACAGATACGCAGTATTTT. It encodes CASSYGSTDTQYF.

The chain recombines TRBV12-2 with TRBJ2-7; the D call in the table, TRBD1, was not verified against the DNA. TRBV12-2 is reported as a pseudogene. The CDR3 has 15 residues. The CDR3 coding sequence is TGTGCAAGTCGCCCAAAACGGACAGGGAGCTACGAGCAGTACTTC. Residues: CASRPKRTGSYEQYF.

The chain employs TRBV2 and TRBJ1-2, with 9 bases aligning to TRBD1. The CDR3 extends over 13 amino acids. Germline loops: CDR1 SNHLY, CDR2 FYNNEI. V lost 9 bases and J lost 5; bases outside the gene matches: 7. CDR3 sequence reads: CARDRGQNYGYTF. CDR3 DNA: TGTGCCAGGGACAGGGGACAGAATTATGGCTACACCTTC.

This chain connects TRBV6-1 to TRBJ2-7; 8 nucleotides match TRBD2. The germline CDR1 and CDR2 sequences are MNHNS and SASEGT. Unmatched junction bases numbered 2, after V lost 5 bases and J lost 2 bases. The CDR3 contains 13 residues. CDR3 residues: CASSYSGAYEQYF. In nucleotides, the CDR3 is TGTGCCAGCAGTTATAGCGGGGCCTACGAGCAGTACTTC.

The chain recombines TRBV13 with TRBJ2-3; tentatively, D is TRBD1 (5 bases). The V gene's germline CDR1 is PRHDT and CDR2 FYEKMQ (reference sequence). CDR3 length: 18 residues. V was cut by 5 bases and J by 2 bases, with 23 bases left in between. CDR3 nucleotides: TGTGCCAGCAGCCGAATTAGGGGCAGACAAGCCTCCACAGATACGCAGTATTTT. It specifies CASSRIRGRQASTDTQYF. Complete variable domain (other parts from reference TRBV13 and TRBJ2-3): AAGVIQSPRHLIKEKRETATLKCYPIPRHDTVYWYQQGPGQDPQFLISFYEKMQSDKGSIPDRFSAQQFSDYHSELNMSSLELGDSALYFCASSRIRGRQASTDTQYFGPGTRLTVL.

This chain connects TRBV4-1 to TRBJ2-1; D may be TRBD1 (6 bases). Trimming left V 4 bases short and J 3 bases short, with 19 bases between. Germline V gives CDR1 MGHRA, CDR2 YSYEKL. CDR3 length equals 17 residues. CDR3 sequence: CASSPPMGHPDYNEQFF. The CDR3 bases are TGCGCCAGCAGCCCACCAATGGGACACCCTGACTACAATGAGCAGTTCTTC.

The chain carries TRBV7-9 and TRBJ1-6; 7 positions match TRBD1. J gave up 8 bases and V 3 bases, and 4 bases lay outside the gene matches. Germline V CDR1 and CDR2: SEHNR, FQNEAQ (reference sequence). There are 14 residues in the CDR3. The CDR3 DNA reads TGTGCCAGCAGCTTTTGGCAGGGGGATTCACCCCTCCACTTT. Residues: CASSFWQGDSPLHF.

The chain has TRBV5-6 and TRBJ2-3; 7 bases line up with TRBD2. The CDR3 is 14 residues long. The J segment lost 1 base and the V segment lost 5 bases, leaving 4 bases of the junction unmatched. Germline V gives CDR1 SGHDT, CDR2 YYEEEE. The CDR3 bases are TGTGCCAGCAGACCCAGCGGGGGCACAGATACGCAGTATTTT. This translates into CASRPSGGTDTQYF.

The V gene is TRBV18, the J gene TRBJ2-1; 10 nucleotides line up with TRBD2. J gave up 10 bases and V 3 bases, and 6 bases lay outside the gene matches. The germline V gene encodes CDR1 KGHSH and CDR2 LQKENI. CDR3 length equals 14 residues. The CDR3 region has the DNA TGTGCCAGCTCACCTGGGACTAGCGCAACCGAGCAGTTCTTC. Protein sequence: CASSPGTSATEQFF.